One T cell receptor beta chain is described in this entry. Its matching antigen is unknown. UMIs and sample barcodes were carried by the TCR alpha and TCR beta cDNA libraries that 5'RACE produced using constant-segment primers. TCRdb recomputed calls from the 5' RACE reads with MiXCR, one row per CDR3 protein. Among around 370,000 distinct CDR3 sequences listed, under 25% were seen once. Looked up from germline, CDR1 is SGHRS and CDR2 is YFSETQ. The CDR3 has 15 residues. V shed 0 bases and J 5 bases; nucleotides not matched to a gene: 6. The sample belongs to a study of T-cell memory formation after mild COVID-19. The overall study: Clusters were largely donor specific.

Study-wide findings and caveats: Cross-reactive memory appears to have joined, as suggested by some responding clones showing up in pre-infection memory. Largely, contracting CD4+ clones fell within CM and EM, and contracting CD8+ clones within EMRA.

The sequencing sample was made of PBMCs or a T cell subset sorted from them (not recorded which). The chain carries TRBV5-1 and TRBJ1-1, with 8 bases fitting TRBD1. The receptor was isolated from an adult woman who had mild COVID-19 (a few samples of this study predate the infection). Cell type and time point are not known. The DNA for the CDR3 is TGCGCCAGCAGCTTGGCCGGGACAGGCGGAACTGAAGCTTTCTTT. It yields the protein CASSLAGTGGTEAFF.